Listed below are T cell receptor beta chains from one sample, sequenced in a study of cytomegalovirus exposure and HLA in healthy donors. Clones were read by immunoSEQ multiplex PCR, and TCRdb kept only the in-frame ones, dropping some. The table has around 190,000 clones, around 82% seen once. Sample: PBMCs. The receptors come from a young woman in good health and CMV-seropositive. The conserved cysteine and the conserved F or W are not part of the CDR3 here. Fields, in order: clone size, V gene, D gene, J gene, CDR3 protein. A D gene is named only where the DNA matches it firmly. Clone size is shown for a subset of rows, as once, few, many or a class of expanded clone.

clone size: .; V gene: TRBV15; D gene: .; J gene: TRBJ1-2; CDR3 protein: ATSQTVNYGYT
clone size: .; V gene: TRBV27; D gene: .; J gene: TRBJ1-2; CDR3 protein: ASSLSGLAGGYT
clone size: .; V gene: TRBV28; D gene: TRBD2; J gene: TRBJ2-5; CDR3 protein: ASNPGGPEETQY
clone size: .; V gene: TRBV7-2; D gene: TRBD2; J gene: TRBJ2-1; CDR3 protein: ASSSGLAGLYNEQF
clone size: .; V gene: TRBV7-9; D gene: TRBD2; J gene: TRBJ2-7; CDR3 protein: ASSSTREGYEQY
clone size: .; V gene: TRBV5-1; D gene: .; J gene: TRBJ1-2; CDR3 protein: ASSPGGDLYGYT
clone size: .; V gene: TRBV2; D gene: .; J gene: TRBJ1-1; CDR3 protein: ASSQVRLTEAF
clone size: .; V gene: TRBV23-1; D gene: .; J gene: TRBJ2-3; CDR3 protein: ASSQSSRGGDFGTDTQY
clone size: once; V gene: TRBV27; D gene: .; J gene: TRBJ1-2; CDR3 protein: ASSLLGTPYGYT
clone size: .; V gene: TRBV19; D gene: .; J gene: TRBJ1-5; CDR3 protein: ASSRETLLQGISNQPQH
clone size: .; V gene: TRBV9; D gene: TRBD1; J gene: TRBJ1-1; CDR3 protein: ASSPPTGDAF
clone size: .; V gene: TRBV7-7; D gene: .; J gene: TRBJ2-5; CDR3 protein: ASSLVGGDLQETQY
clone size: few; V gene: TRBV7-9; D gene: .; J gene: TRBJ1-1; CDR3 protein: ASSPAGWGTEAF
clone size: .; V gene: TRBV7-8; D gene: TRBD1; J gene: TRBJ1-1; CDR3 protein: ASSPTGQGSEAF